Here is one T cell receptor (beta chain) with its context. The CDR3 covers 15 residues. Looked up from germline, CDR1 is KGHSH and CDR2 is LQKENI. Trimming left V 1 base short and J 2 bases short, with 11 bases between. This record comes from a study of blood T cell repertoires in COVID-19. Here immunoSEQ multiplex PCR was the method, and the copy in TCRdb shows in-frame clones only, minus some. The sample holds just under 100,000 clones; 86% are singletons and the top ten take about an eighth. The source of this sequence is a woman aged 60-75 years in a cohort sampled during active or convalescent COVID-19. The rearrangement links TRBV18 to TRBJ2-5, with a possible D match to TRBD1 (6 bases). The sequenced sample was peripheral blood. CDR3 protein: CASSPRTAQQETQYF. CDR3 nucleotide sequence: TGTGCCAGCTCACCACGGACAGCTCAACAAGAGACCCAGTACTTC.